The T cell receptor (beta chain) described here comes from a study of CD8+ T cells in alopecia areata. The wider study: At a dose of 5 to 10 mg twice daily, oral tofacitinib was given to treated patients.

Treatment meaning: oral pan-JAK inhibitor, 5-10 mg twice daily. In germline, CDR1 is MGHDK, CDR2 SYGVNS. The CDR3 extends over 13 amino acids. V was trimmed by 5 bases and J by 2 bases, leaving 4 bases between them. The authors extracted RNA and reverse transcribed it into cDNA as the sequencing template. Generated by immunoSEQ multiplex PCR, the TCRdb table keeps only in-frame clones and is missing some. The sample includes about 190,000 clones, roughly 62% of them seen just once. The receptor comes from a human donor with alopecia areata. The chain joins TRBV25-1 to TRBJ2-6; D is unresolved. Here the sequenced sample was CD8+ T cells sorted from blood, taken at week 24, from a patient treated with tofacitinib. The CDR3 spells CASSIPGANVLTF. DNA for the CDR3: TGTGCCAGCAGTATTCCTGGGGCCAACGTCCTGACTTTC.